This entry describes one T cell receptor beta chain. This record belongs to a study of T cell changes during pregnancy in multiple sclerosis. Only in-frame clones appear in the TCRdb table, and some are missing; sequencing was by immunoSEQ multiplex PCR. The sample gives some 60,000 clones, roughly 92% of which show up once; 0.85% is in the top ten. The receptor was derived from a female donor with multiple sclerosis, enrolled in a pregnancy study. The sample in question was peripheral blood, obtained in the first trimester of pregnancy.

The CDR3 reads CASTGGVGYTF. Here the CDR3 DNA reads TGTGCCAGCACGGGGGGGGTAGGCTACACCTTC. The chain recombines TRBV6-5 with TRBJ1-2, with D tentatively TRBD1 (5 bases). Germline assignment: CDR1 MNHEY and CDR2 SVGAGI. V was shortened by 7 bases and J by 8 bases, with 11 bases between the two germline ends. This CDR3 region has 11 residues.